Presented here are 10 T cell receptor beta chains from one specimen sequenced in a study of T cell responses to AZD1222 COVID-19 vaccine. Libraries were prepared by immunoSEQ multiplex PCR; TCRdb keeps only in-frame clonotypes and omits some of them. This table has around 100,000 clones, more than 70% appearing once. The material sequenced was peripheral blood, taken 28 days after the second AZD1222 dose. Every receptor here comes from an adult who received the AZD1222 COVID-19 vaccine.

The chain joins TRBV2 to TRBJ1-3; D not certain. CDR3 size: 10 residues. Germline CDR1 SNHLY, CDR2 FYNNEI. The ends were cut back, 8 bases at V and 4 bases at J, with 3 bases in the middle. The DNA for the CDR3 is TGTGCCAGCGACGGAAACACCATATATTTT. It is translated as CASDGNTIYF. Full variable domain (remainder filled in from reference TRBV2 and TRBJ1-3): EPEVTQTPSHQVTQMGQEVILRCVPISNHLYFYWYRQILGQKVEFLVSFYNNEISEKSEIFDDQFSVERPDGSNFTLKIRSTKLEDSAMYFCASDGNTIYFGEGSWLTVV.

The rearrangement links TRBV30 to TRBJ1-1, with D hard to call. CDR3 length: 13 residues. Trimming left V 0 bases short and J 0 bases short, with 5 bases between. Per the germline V gene, CDR1 is GTSNPN and CDR2 is SVGIG (reference sequence). CDR3 in amino acids: CAWSVAMNTEAFF. The CDR3 nucleotides read TGTGCCTGGAGTGTCGCTATGAACACTGAAGCTTTCTTT.

This clone has just a few counts. The V gene is TRBV7-2, the J gene TRBJ2-1; 7 bases match TRBD1. In germline, CDR1 is SGHTA, CDR2 FQGNSA. The CDR3 totals 15 residues. V was clipped by 3 bases and J by 4 bases; unmatched bases: 6. The DNA of the CDR3 is TGTGCCAGCAGCTTGACAGGGCGGTTGTACAATGAGCAGTTCTTC. This encodes CASSLTGRLYNEQFF.

The chain links TRBV3-1 (or the pseudogene TRBV3-2) to TRBJ2-7, with D perhaps matching TRBD1 or TRBD2 (5 bases each). The CDR3 totals 13 residues. Germline assignment: CDR1 LGHDT and CDR2 YNNKEL (reference sequence). The V end was cut by 4 bases, the J end by 2 bases, with 9 bases between. The CDR3 spells CASSRDLPYEQYF. The DNA of the CDR3 is TGTGCCAGCAGCCGGGACCTTCCCTACGAGCAGTACTTC.

The gene calls are TRBV12-5 and TRBJ1-3; D is ambiguous. Germline loops: CDR1 LGHNT, CDR2 FRNRAP. This CDR3 spans 14 amino acids. The V and J ends lost 6 bases and 4 bases respectively, with 13 bases between them. The CDR3, as DNA: TGTGCTAGTGGCCCGTCGGGAAGCGGAAACACCATATATTTT. The encoded protein is CASGPSGSGNTIYF.

The CDR3 region has the DNA TGTGCCAGCAGCCCCGCGGGGGCGGCGGGAGAAAAACTGTTTTTT. It specifies CASSPAGAAGEKLFF. This sequence joins TRBV9 and TRBJ1-4, with TRBD1 as a possible D gene (6 bases). Per the germline V gene, CDR1 is SGDLS and CDR2 is YYNGEE. Trimming took off 4 bases at V and 8 bases at J, with 18 bases between the two ends. The CDR3 has 15 residues.

The sample holds a few counts of this clone. DNA of the CDR3: TGCGCCAGCAGCCAAAGGGCAGGGATTAACACCGGGGAGCTGTTTTTT. The encoded protein is CASSQRAGINTGELFF. The chain uses TRBV4-1 and TRBJ2-2; possible D gene TRBD1, 5 bases. The CDR3 length is 16 residues. Trimming removed 2 bases at V and 2 bases at J, with 12 bases between. Germline CDR1 and CDR2: MGHRA and YSYEKL.

A single count supports this clone. The chain links TRBV5-5 to TRBJ2-3; perhaps TRBD2 as D (6 bases). The V end was cut by 0 bases, the J end by 2 bases, with 10 bases between. Germline loops: CDR1 SGHKS, CDR2 YYEKEE (reference sequence). This CDR3 comprises 15 residues. CDR3 nucleotide sequence: TGTGCCAGCAGCTTGGAAATAGCGGACACAGATACGCAGTATTTT. Its protein is CASSLEIADTDTQYF. Full variable domain (remainder filled in from reference TRBV5-5 and TRBJ2-3): DAGVTQSPTHLIKTRGQQVTLRCSPISGHKSVSWYQQVLGQGPQFIFQYYEKEERGRGNFPDRFSARQFPNYSSELNVNALLLGDSALYLCASSLEIADTDTQYFGPGTRLTVL.

This chain connects TRBV27 to TRBJ2-3; no clear D. With 3 bases removed from V and 4 bases from J, the gap between germline ends came to 8 bases. Looked up from germline, CDR1 is MNHEY and CDR2 is SMNVEV (reference sequence). This CDR3 comprises 13 residues. The DNA of the CDR3 is TGTGCCAGCAGTTTGCAGCCCCCAGATACGCAGTATTTT. Protein sequence: CASSLQPPDTQYF.

V usage is TRBV20-1 and J usage is TRBJ1-1; D is undetermined. Germline CDR1 and CDR2: DFQATT and SNEGSKA (reference sequence). The V gene lost 3 bases and the J gene lost 1 base, with 6 bases spanning the gap. The CDR3 runs to 12 residues. CDR3 sequence (DNA): TGCAGTGCTAGTAGAACGAACACTGAAGCTTTCTTT. This encodes CSASRTNTEAFF.